Described below is a single TCR beta chain sequence and its context. Its antigen remains unidentified. CDR3 length: 15 residues. Trimming shortened V by 5 bases and J by 8 bases, and 18 bases separated the two germline ends. CDR1 is SGHAT, CDR2 FQNNGV, per germline. The data belong to a study of Ad26.COV2.S vaccination and SARS-CoV-2 variants. As for the study in general: Enrollment placed the donor in the COV1001 Ad26.COV2.S trial arm. Donor got 5x10^10 or 1x10^11 viral particles of Ad26.COV2.S.

General observations from the study: Higher spike-specific TCR breadth was found in vaccine recipients than in placebo recipients. People who got the vaccine or the placebo had similar non-spike TCR breadth.

The repertoire was sequenced with immunoSEQ multiplex PCR; TCRdb's copy has only in-frame clones and lacks some. The repertoire holds hundreds of thousands of clones, with 85% as singletons. Treatment noted: some 20 received Ad26.COV2.S at low or high dose, single or two shots; 5 received placebo; per-sample allocation not given. Collection of the samples took place on day 63 after the first injection of vaccine or placebo. The rearrangement uses TRBV11-2 and TRBJ1-4, with D tentatively TRBD1 (5 bases). The sequences come from peripheral blood, collected in a trial of Ad26.COV2.S vaccine versus placebo. The sequence was obtained from a person between 18 and 65 years old who received the Ad26.COV2.S COVID-19 vaccine or a placebo. The CDR3 DNA reads TGTGCCAGCAGCCCTGGCGGGGGAGTAGGAGAAAAACTGTTTTTT. Translation gives CASSPGGGVGEKLFF.